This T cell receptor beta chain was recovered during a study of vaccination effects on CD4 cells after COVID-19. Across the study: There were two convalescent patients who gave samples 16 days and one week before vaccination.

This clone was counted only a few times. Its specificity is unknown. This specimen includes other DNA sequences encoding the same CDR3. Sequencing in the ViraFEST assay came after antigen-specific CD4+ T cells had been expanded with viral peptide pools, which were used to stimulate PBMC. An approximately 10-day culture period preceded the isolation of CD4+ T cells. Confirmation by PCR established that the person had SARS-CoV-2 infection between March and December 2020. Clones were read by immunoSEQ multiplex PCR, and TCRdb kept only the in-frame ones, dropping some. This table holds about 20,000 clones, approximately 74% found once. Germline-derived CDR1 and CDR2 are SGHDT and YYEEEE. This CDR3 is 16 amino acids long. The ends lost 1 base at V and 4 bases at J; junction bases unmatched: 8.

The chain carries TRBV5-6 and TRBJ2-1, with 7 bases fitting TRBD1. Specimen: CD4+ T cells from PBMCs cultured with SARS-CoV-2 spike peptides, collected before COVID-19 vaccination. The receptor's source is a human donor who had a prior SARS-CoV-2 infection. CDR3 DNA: TGTGCCAGCAGCTTGACAGGGGCCAATTTATACAATGAGCAGTTCTTC. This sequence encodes CASSLTGANLYNEQFF.